These 4 T cell receptor beta chains share one sample of origin, sequenced in a study of T-cell memory formation after mild COVID-19. A single record per CDR3 protein comes from TCRdb applying MiXCR to the 5' RACE reads. Seen here are a few hundred thousand distinct CDR3 sequences, 19% observed once, and the top ten hold around 20%. Material: PBMCs or a T cell subset sorted from them (not recorded which). These receptors were obtained from a man between 18 and 29 years old who had mild COVID-19 (a few samples of this study predate the infection). Cell type and time point are not known.

This clonotype turned up a few times. The chain is built from TRBV5-1 and TRBJ2-7; 9 bases are shared with TRBD1. This CDR3 comprises 13 residues. The V and J ends lost 4 bases and 9 bases, in that order; junction bases with no gene match: 8. CDR1 is SGHRS and CDR2 is YFSETQ in the germline V gene. The CDR3 is CASSRTGTGPQYV. CDR3 coding DNA: TGCGCCAGCAGCCGGACCGGGACAGGGCCGCAGTACGTC.

This clonotype was seen only a few times. V gene TRBV4-3 combines with J gene TRBJ2-1; no clear D gene. In germline, CDR1 is LGHNA, CDR2 YSLEER. Trimming took off 5 bases at V and 6 bases at J, with 11 bases between the two ends. The CDR3 consists of 13 residues. CDR3 sequence reads: CASSRYTTNEQFF. CDR3 in DNA: TGCGCCAGCAGCAGATATACGACCAATGAGCAGTTCTTC.

This clonotype was seen more than once but under ten times. The V call is TRBV28, the J call TRBJ2-7; D is ambiguous. The V gene lost 2 bases and the J gene lost 4 bases, with 15 bases spanning the gap. Germline CDR1 is MDHEN and CDR2 is SYDVKM. The CDR3 loop spans 15 amino acids. The CDR3 DNA follows: TGTGCCAGCAGTTTAGGGGTGAACTCAGCTTACGAGCAGTACGTC. It codes for CASSLGVNSAYEQYV.

The J gene is TRBJ1-5, the V gene TRBV2, with D unclear. Germline CDR1 is SNHLY and CDR2 is FYNNEI. The CDR3 has 13 amino acids. Trimming took off 5 bases at V and 1 base at J, with 6 bases between the two ends. The CDR3 region is CASSTESNQPQHF. CDR3 nucleotides: TGTGCCAGCAGTACAGAGAGCAATCAGCCCCAGCATTTT.